Each of the 5 T cell receptor beta chains below was sequenced from the same sample in a study of cytomegalovirus exposure and HLA in healthy donors. Here immunoSEQ multiplex PCR was the method, and the copy in TCRdb shows in-frame clones only, minus some. The sample contains approximately 220,000 clones, around 87% of which appear only once. Sequenced: PBMCs. All receptors derive from a man between 18 and 29 years old in good health and CMV-seronegative.

The chain employs TRBV6-1 and TRBJ2-3, with 10 positions matching TRBD2. CDR1 is MNHNS, CDR2 SASEGT, per germline. CDR3 size: 15 residues. Trimming removed 6 bases from V and 4 bases from J; junction bases left unmatched: 7. CDR3 sequence (DNA): TGTGCCAGCAGCCCGGGACTAGCGATCCCAGATACGCAGTATTTT. Translating gives CASSPGLAIPDTQYF.

The chain uses TRBV18 and TRBJ2-2; 9 nucleotides align to TRBD1. The CDR3 runs 15 residues. J was trimmed by 4 bases and V by 3 bases; bases with no gene match: 3. Per the germline V gene, CDR1 is KGHSH and CDR2 is LQKENI. The CDR3 spells CASSPGQGFTGELFF. In DNA, the CDR3 is TGTGCCAGCTCACCGGGACAGGGTTTCACCGGGGAGCTGTTTTTT. The whole variable domain, remainder taken from reference TRBV18 and TRBJ2-2, is NAGVMQNPRHLVRRRGQEARLRCSPMKGHSHVYWYRQLPEEGLKFMVYLQKENIIDESGMPKERFSAEFPKEGPSILRIQQVVRGDSAAYFCASSPGQGFTGELFFGEGSRLTVL.

The chain combines TRBV27 with TRBJ1-5; D unclear. CDR1 and CDR2 from the germline V gene are MNHEY and SMNVEV (reference sequence). Trimming removed 8 bases from V and 0 bases from J, with 11 bases in between. The CDR3 covers 14 residues. CDR3 loop: CASGRRNSNQPQHF. CDR3 DNA sequence: TGTGCCAGCGGTCGGAGGAATAGCAATCAGCCCCAGCATTTT.

The rearrangement joins TRBV6-1 to TRBJ1-1; D ambiguous. V dropped 7 bases and J dropped 2 bases, with 11 bases sitting between them. The CDR3 consists of 13 residues. From germline, CDR1 is MNHNS and CDR2 SASEGT. CDR3 amino acids: CASKAGLNTEAFF. The DNA for the CDR3 is TGTGCCAGCAAAGCAGGCCTAAACACTGAAGCTTTCTTT.

The rearrangement uses TRBV9 and TRBJ2-1; 8 bases map to TRBD2. V lost 0 bases and J lost 3; bases outside the gene matches: 2. Germline V gene lookup returns CDR1 SGDLS and CDR2 YYNGEE. CDR3 length equals 15 residues. The DNA for the CDR3 is TGTGCCAGCAGCGTAGCAGCGGGAGACTACAATGAGCAGTTCTTC. Its protein product is CASSVAAGDYNEQFF.